Included here is one T cell receptor beta chain sequence, with context. The antigen is unknown. This sample is part of a study of post-analysis software for immune sequencing data. Study-level information: Relapsing-remitting, secondary progressive and progressive-relapsing multiple sclerosis courses were included.

TCR beta cDNA libraries had unique molecular identifiers. Starting from around 0.96 to 9.9 million T cells, the study yielded a few hundred thousand cDNA molecules. One entry per CDR3 protein results from TCRdb running MiXCR on the PCR reads. The sample has approximately 770,000 distinct CDR3 sequences, around 46% seen once. Whole-study results and caveats: A few TRBV segments appeared more often in patients than in controls, and TRBV5-6, TRBV5-1 and TRBV20-1 were among these. Controls had significantly higher normalized Chao1 diversity than multiple sclerosis patients. Strong co-clustering by F measure was evident for samples that had been prepared in the same batch.

The V gene lost 3 bases and the J gene lost 0 bases, with 14 bases spanning the gap. The CDR3 has 15 amino acids. Germline CDR1 and CDR2: SQVTM and ANQGSEA. The sequence came from a girl aged 5-17 years with multiple sclerosis. This rearrangement joins TRBV29-1 to TRBJ1-2; D unresolved. The source material was blood. This CDR3 is CSVDRVTVANYGYTF. The CDR3, as DNA: TGCAGCGTTGATAGGGTGACGGTAGCTAACTATGGCTACACCTTC.